The clone carrying this T cell receptor (beta chain) was seen only once. Study processing details: Amplification from reference gene primers served as the basis for estimated nucleated cell counts. Assay: immunoSEQ multiplex PCR; the TCRdb copy retains only in-frame clones and omits some. The V and J calls and clone size were taken over from that table, and D and trimming were inferred from the DNA. The sample lists 250,000 to 350,000 clones; around 87% were seen once. The sample originates from a study of blood T cell repertoires in COVID-19. Study in general: Samples taken during acute and convalescent COVID-19 were collected in the United States, Italy and Spain. T cells, B-cell-depleted T cells, or PBMCs supplied cDNA or gDNA.

From germline, CDR1 is SGHAT and CDR2 FQNNGV. There are 14 residues in the CDR3. The V gene lost 1 base and the J gene lost 6 bases, with 9 bases spanning the gap. Sequences were obtained from peripheral blood. This chain connects TRBV11-2 to TRBJ1-4; no clear D. This clonotype originated in a woman aged 50 to 60 who had recovered from COVID-19. In DNA form, the CDR3 reads TGTGCCAGCAGCTTAGGGAGTTCTTATGAAAAACTGTTTTTT. It translates to CASSLGSSYEKLFF.